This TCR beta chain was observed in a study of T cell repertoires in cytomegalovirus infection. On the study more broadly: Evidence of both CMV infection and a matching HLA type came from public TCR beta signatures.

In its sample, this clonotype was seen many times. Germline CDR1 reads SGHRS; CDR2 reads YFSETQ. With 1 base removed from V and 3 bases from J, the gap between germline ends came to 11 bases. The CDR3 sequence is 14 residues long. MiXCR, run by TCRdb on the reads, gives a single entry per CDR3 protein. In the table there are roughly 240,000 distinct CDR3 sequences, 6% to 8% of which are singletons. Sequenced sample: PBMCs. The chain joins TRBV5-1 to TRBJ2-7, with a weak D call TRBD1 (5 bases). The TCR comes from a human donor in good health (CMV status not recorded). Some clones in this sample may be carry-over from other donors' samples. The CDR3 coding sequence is TGCGCCAGCAGCTTGTTTCAGGGTGGCTACGAGCAGTACTTC. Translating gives CASSLFQGGYEQYF.